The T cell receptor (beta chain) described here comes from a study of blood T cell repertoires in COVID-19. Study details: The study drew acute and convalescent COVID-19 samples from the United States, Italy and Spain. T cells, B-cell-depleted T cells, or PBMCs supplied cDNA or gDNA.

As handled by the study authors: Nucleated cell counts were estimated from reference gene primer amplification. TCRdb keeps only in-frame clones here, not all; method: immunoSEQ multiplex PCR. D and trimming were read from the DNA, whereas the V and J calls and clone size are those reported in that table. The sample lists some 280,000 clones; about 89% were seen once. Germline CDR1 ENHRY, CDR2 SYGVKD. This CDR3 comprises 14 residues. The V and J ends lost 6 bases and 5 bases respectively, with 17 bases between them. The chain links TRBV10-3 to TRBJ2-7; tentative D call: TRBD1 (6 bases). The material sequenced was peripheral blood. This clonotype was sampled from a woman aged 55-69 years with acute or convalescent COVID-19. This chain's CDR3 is CAIRSDSGGHEQYF. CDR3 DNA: TGTGCCATCAGATCGGACAGTGGAGGACACGAGCAGTACTTC.